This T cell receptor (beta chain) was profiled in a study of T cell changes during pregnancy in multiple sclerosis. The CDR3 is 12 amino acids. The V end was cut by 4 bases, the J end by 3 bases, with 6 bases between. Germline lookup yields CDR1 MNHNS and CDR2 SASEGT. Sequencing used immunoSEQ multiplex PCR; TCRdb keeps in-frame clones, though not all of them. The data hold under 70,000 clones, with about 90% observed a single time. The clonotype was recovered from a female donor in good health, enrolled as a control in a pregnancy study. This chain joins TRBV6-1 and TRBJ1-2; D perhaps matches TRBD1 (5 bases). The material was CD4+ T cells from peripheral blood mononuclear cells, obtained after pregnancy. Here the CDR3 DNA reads TGTGCCAGCAGTGCGGGGGACTATGGCTACACCTTC. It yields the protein CASSAGDYGYTF.